Listed below are T cell receptor beta chains from one sample, sequenced in a study of T cell responses to AZD1222 COVID-19 vaccine. The repertoire was sequenced with immunoSEQ multiplex PCR; TCRdb's copy has only in-frame clones and lacks some. The sample has 70,000 to 95,000 clones, around nine tenths seen once; the top ten hold roughly 10%. The sequenced sample was peripheral blood, obtained 28 days after the second AZD1222 dose. The receptors come from an adult who received the AZD1222 COVID-19 vaccine. CDR3s include the opening cysteine and the closing phenylalanine or tryptophan. The D gene is left open where the match is weak. Only some rows state a clone size, as once, few, many or a class for expanded clones.

abundance	v_gene	len	d_gene	j_gene	CDR3aa	CDR3nt
NA	TRBV25-1	15	TRBD1	TRBJ1-4	CASTRQGADNEKLFF	TGTGCCAGCACCCGACAGGGGGCGGATAATGAAAAACTGTTTTTT
NA	TRBV12-3/TRBV12-4	13	TRBD1	TRBJ1-5	CASSTDRGQPQHF	TGTGCCAGCAGCACGGACAGGGGGCAGCCCCAGCATTTT
NA	TRBV7-8	14	NA	TRBJ1-2	CASSQRDFGYGYTF	TGTGCCAGCAGCCAGAGGGATTTCGGCTATGGCTACACCTTC
NA	TRBV29-1	13	TRBD2	TRBJ2-7	CSPPGGEAYEQYF	TGCAGCCCCCCGGGGGGGGAAGCCTACGAGCAGTACTTC
NA	TRBV7-9	14	TRBD1	TRBJ1-2	CASSSDRVMGGYTF	TGTGCCAGCAGCTCGGACAGGGTGATGGGTGGCTACACCTTC
few	TRBV5-4	14	NA	TRBJ1-2	CASSLDGSHYGYTF	TGTGCCAGCAGCTTGGACGGGAGCCACTATGGCTACACCTTC
NA	TRBV28	16	TRBD1	TRBJ1-1	CASSLGTDRPNTEAFF	TGTGCCAGCAGTTTAGGGACAGACCGGCCGAACACTGAAGCTTTCTTT
NA	TRBV27	13	NA	TRBJ1-2	CASSHGGEYGYTF	TGTGCCAGCAGTCACGGCGGGGAGTATGGCTACACCTTC
NA	TRBV5-1	14	NA	TRBJ1-1	CASSLQGLYTEAFF	TGCGCCAGCAGCCTACAGGGTCTGTACACTGAAGCTTTCTTT
NA	TRBV9	14	NA	TRBJ1-6	CASSVRGENSPLHF	TGTGCCAGCAGCGTGAGGGGAGAGAATTCACCCCTCCACTTT
NA	TRBV7-9	13	TRBD1	TRBJ2-7	CASSRTGPLEQYF	TGTGCCAGCAGTAGGACAGGACCACTCGAGCAGTACTTC
NA	TRBV11-3	15	TRBD1	TRBJ2-3	CASSRGQGSTDTQYF	TGTGCCAGCAGCCGCGGACAGGGGAGCACAGATACGCAGTATTTT
NA	TRBV9	17	TRBD1	TRBJ1-6	CASSVSRDSSYNSPLHF	TGTGCCAGCAGCGTCTCCAGGGACAGCTCCTATAATTCACCCCTCCACTTT
NA	TRBV7-9	18	TRBD2	TRBJ2-3	CASSLHQGLAGERDTQYF	TGTGCCAGCAGTCTACACCAAGGACTAGCGGGCGAAAGAGATACGCAGTATTTT
NA	TRBV12-3/TRBV12-4	12	NA	TRBJ2-7	CASSGVLYEQYF	TGTGCCAGCAGCGGGGTCCTTTACGAGCAGTACTTC
NA	TRBV5-4	15	TRBD1	TRBJ2-7	CASSLAGTGGLEQYF	TGTGCCAGCAGCTTGGCCGGGACAGGGGGCCTCGAGCAGTACTTC
once	TRBV18	15	NA	TRBJ2-2	CASSPPRTNTGELFF	TGTGCCAGCTCACCACCTAGAACTAACACCGGGGAGCTGTTTTTT
NA	TRBV5-5	17	TRBD1	TRBJ1-2	CASSVYRGQGANYGYTF	TGTGCCAGCAGCGTCTACCGGGGACAGGGAGCTAACTATGGCTACACCTTC
NA	TRBV7-2	12	NA	TRBJ1-3	CASSLRLNTIYF	TGTGCCAGCAGCTTAAGGCTAAACACCATATATTTT
NA	TRBV29-1	14	TRBD2	TRBJ2-3	CSVEGGRGTDTQYF	TGCAGCGTTGAGGGCGGGAGAGGTACAGATACGCAGTATTTT
once	TRBV5-4	13	NA	TRBJ1-1	CASSTDTNTEAFF	TGTGCCAGCAGCACTGACACGAACACTGAAGCTTTCTTT
once	TRBV24-1	14	NA	TRBJ1-2	CATSDLARNYGYTF	TGTGCCACCAGTGATTTGGCCAGAAACTATGGCTACACCTTC
NA	TRBV5-4	15	TRBD1	TRBJ1-1	CASSIPQGEDTEAFF	TGTGCCAGCAGCATTCCACAGGGGGAGGACACTGAAGCTTTCTTT
NA	TRBV28	18	TRBD1	TRBJ2-3	CASSLSVGGGRGLHTQYF	TGTGCCAGCAGTTTATCGGTTGGTGGAGGCAGGGGGCTTCATACGCAGTATTTT
few	TRBV7-3	13	NA	TRBJ2-1	CASSWQRYNEQFF	TGTGCCAGCAGCTGGCAACGGTACAATGAGCAGTTCTTC
NA	TRBV10-3	14	NA	TRBJ1-2	CAITLGTEDYGYTF	TGTGCCATCACCCTCGGGACGGAAGACTATGGCTACACCTTC
many	TRBV4-2	16	NA	TRBJ2-1	CASSQVDGAGNNEQFF	TGTGCCAGCAGCCAGGTCGACGGGGCGGGAAATAATGAGCAGTTCTTC
NA	TRBV30	16	NA	TRBJ1-5	CAWNRPGRREDQPQHF	TGTGCCTGGAACCGACCGGGACGTAGGGAGGATCAGCCCCAGCATTTT
NA	TRBV5-1	12	NA	TRBJ2-5	CASSPQGETQYF	TGCGCCAGCAGCCCGCAGGGAGAGACCCAGTACTTC
NA	TRBV7-2	15	NA	TRBJ1-4	CASSAGKGGNEKLFF	TGTGCCAGCAGCGCCGGGAAGGGAGGGAATGAAAAACTGTTTTTT
once	TRBV28	14	NA	TRBJ2-1	CASTPGQPYNEQFF	TGTGCCAGCACCCCCGGACAGCCGTACAATGAGCAGTTCTTC
NA	TRBV2	14	NA	TRBJ1-5	CASSPTNSNQPQHF	TGTGCCAGCAGTCCCACGAATAGCAATCAGCCCCAGCATTTT
NA	TRBV7-8	19	TRBD1	TRBJ2-2	CASSLVAGQGASRAGELFF	TGTGCCAGCAGCTTAGTGGCGGGACAGGGAGCCTCCAGGGCCGGGGAGCTGTTTTTT
NA	TRBV7-2	16	TRBD1	TRBJ1-5	CASSVRTGNGNQPQHF	TGTGCCAGCAGCGTCAGGACAGGTAATGGAAATCAGCCCCAGCATTTT
NA	TRBV14	16	NA	TRBJ1-3	CASSQISTGSGNTIYF	TGTGCCAGCAGCCAAATTTCCACAGGGTCTGGAAACACCATATATTTT
NA	TRBV5-1	15	NA	TRBJ2-2	CASSLEALNTGELFF	TGCGCCAGCAGCTTAGAGGCTCTGAACACCGGGGAGCTGTTTTTT
NA	TRBV3-1/TRBV3-2	15	TRBD1	TRBJ1-3	CASSHGQGLRNTIYF	TGTGCCAGCAGCCATGGACAGGGGTTGAGAAACACCATATATTTT
NA	TRBV3-1/TRBV3-2	14	NA	TRBJ2-7	CASSQFRVTYEQYF	TGTGCCAGCAGTCAATTCAGGGTCACCTACGAGCAGTACTTC
NA	TRBV3-1/TRBV3-2	15	NA	TRBJ1-1	CASSQDFLSYTEAFF	TGTGCCAGCAGCCAAGATTTCCTGAGTTACACTGAAGCTTTCTTT
NA	TRBV6-2/TRBV6-3	17	NA	TRBJ1-5	CASSYSSSGLSNQPQHF	TGTGCCAGCAGTTACTCGTCGTCAGGCCTCAGCAATCAGCCCCAGCATTTT
NA	TRBV27	14	NA	TRBJ2-2	CASSLLGGTGELFF	TGTGCCAGCAGTTTATTGGGGGGCACCGGGGAGCTGTTTTTT
NA	TRBV5-5	14	NA	TRBJ2-5	CASTRDNPEETQYF	TGTGCCAGCACCAGGGACAATCCCGAAGAGACCCAGTACTTC